The present TCR beta chain was sequenced within a study of blood T cell repertoires in COVID-19. Study-wide background: Italy, Spain and the United States were the sources of the convalescent and acute COVID-19 samples. From T cells, B-cell-depleted T cells, or PBMCs came the material, which was cDNA or gDNA.

Authors' methods: Reference gene primer amplification yielded estimated nucleated cell counts. Clones were read by immunoSEQ multiplex PCR, and TCRdb kept only the in-frame ones, dropping some. D and trimming come from the DNA, and the V and J calls and clone size come from that table. The profile shows about 59,000 clones, around four fifths of them singletons. The CDR3 is 12 residues long. V was clipped by 6 bases and J by 2 bases, with 8 bases between them. Germline assignment: CDR1 ENHRY and CDR2 SYGVKD. This chain connects TRBV10-3 to TRBJ2-7; D perhaps matches TRBD1 (5 bases). Sequencing used peripheral blood. The clonotype was recovered from a woman aged 50 to 60 with active or convalescent COVID-19. The CDR3 loop is CAIRDTAYEQYF. In nucleotides, the CDR3 is TGTGCCATCAGGGACACAGCCTACGAGCAGTACTTC.